These 8 T cell receptor beta chains were sequenced from one sample in a study of cytomegalovirus exposure and HLA in healthy donors (dated by TCRdb to about 2017). Library preparation was by the immunoSEQ multiplex PCR assay. For the multiplex PCR, a mixture combining 60 forward primers for TCR Vbeta segments and 13 reverse primers for TCR Jbeta segments was used. Imported from immuneACCESS, the table was reduced by TCRdb to in-frame sequences with V and J called. These copies leave out some clones; in studies compared against another copy, an unresolved V gene accounts for under half, and the cause of the remainder is not known. The sample has some 140,000 clones on record, 80% of them singletons. The ten largest clones add up to 5.6% of the sample. Sequenced input: PBMCs. These receptors were obtained from a woman aged 40-49 years in good health and CMV-seropositive.

This clone was detected once. The chain has TRBV6-4 and TRBJ2-7; 9 bases line up with TRBD1. Germline CDR1 is MRHNA and CDR2 is SNTAGT. This CDR3 comprises 15 residues. V trimming: 6 bases; J trimming: 5 bases; junction bases outside the gene matches: 11. The CDR3 DNA sequence: TGTGCCAGCAGAGTATCCGGGACAGGGCGGAACGAGCAGTACTTC. This translates into CASRVSGTGRNEQYF.

This rearrangement joins TRBV7-2 to TRBJ2-1, with 11 bases lining up with TRBD2. The CDR3 spans 14 residues. Germline trimming cut 5 bases from V and 10 bases from J; bases unmatched to any gene: 7. CDR1 SGHTA and CDR2 FQGNSA come from the germline V gene. DNA for the CDR3: TGTGCCAGCAGCCCCTGGTTAGCGGGAGGGGAGCAGTTCTTC. The encoded protein is CASSPWLAGGEQFF.

The J gene is TRBJ2-7, the V gene TRBV6-5; TRBD2 matches at 8 bases. The CDR3 runs to 14 residues. Germline lookup yields CDR1 MNHEY and CDR2 SVGAGI. J gave up 7 bases and V 5 bases, and 10 bases lay outside the gene matches. The CDR3 spells CASSDNPGTREQYF. For the CDR3, the DNA is TGTGCCAGCAGTGACAACCCCGGGACTAGGGAGCAGTACTTC.

This clone was seen a handful of times. The V gene is TRBV15, the J gene TRBJ2-1; 9 bases are a match to TRBD2. The CDR3 is 16 residues long. The V gene end was trimmed by 0 bases and the J gene end by 5 bases; junction bases not matched to a gene: 5. The germline V gene encodes CDR1 LNHNV and CDR2 YYDKDF (reference sequence). In nucleotides, the CDR3 is TGTGCCACCAGCAGAGAAGCTAGCGGGACCCACAATGAGCAGTTCTTC. Protein sequence: CATSREASGTHNEQFF.

The genes are TRBV21-1 and TRBJ2-7; the listed D gene, TRBD1, was not tested against the DNA. TRBV21-1 constitutes a pseudogene. This CDR3 comprises 14 residues. In DNA, the CDR3 is TGTGCCAGCAGCAATCCCGGGACAGGGCGCGAGCAGTACTTC. Its protein is CASSNPGTGREQYF.

This clone was seen only a few times. The J gene is TRBJ2-3, the V gene TRBV4-2; 12 nucleotides align to TRBD2. Per germline, CDR1 LGHNA and CDR2 YNFKEQ. V dropped 0 bases and J dropped 4; count of bases not matched to a gene: 8. The CDR3 covers 18 residues. In DNA form, the CDR3 reads TGTGCCAGCAGCCAAGATATCACTAGCGGGAGGTATCCAGATACGCAGTATTTT. Translating it yields CASSQDITSGRYPDTQYF.

This clone is categorized as medium-sized. The V and J genes are TRBV6-4 and TRBJ2-2; 7 bases fit TRBD1. V gave up 8 bases and J gave up 6 bases; unmatched junction bases: 9. CDR1 is MRHNA, CDR2 SNTAGT, per germline. This CDR3 is built from 14 residues. The CDR3 bases are TGTGCCAGCGGCGAGGGACAGCCCCCCGGGGAGCTGTTTTTT. Amino acid sequence: CASGEGQPPGELFF.

The V gene is TRBV7-8, the J gene TRBJ2-1; 8 nucleotides match TRBD2. The CDR3 length is 16 residues. Losses at the gene ends were 4 bases for V and 4 bases for J; bases not matched to a gene: 9. The germline V gene encodes CDR1 SGHVS and CDR2 FQNEAQ. CDR3 in amino acids: CASSSPLAGGYNEQFF. CDR3 DNA sequence: TGTGCCAGCAGCTCACCGCTGGCGGGAGGTTACAATGAGCAGTTCTTC. Full variable domain (missing parts from reference TRBV7-8 and TRBJ2-1): GAGVSQSPRYKVAKRGQDVALRCDPISGHVSLFWYQQALGQGPEFLTYFQNEAQLDKSGLPSDRFFAERPEGSVSTLKIQRTQQEDSAVYLCASSSPLAGGYNEQFFGPGTRLTVL.